The next 3 T cell receptor beta chains were all read from a single sample in a study of control samples from healthy donors and cancer patients. Method: immunoSEQ multiplex PCR; TCRdb's copy keeps in-frame clones and lacks some. The sample holds around 120,000 clones, approximately 93% seen once. The sequencing sample was made of blood. The receptors here all came from a woman aged 18-29 years in good health.

The chain is built from TRBV6-2 or TRBV6-3 and TRBJ2-3; 15 bases are shared with TRBD2. The CDR3 spans 18 residues. The V gene end was trimmed by 5 bases and the J gene end by 6 bases; junction bases not matched to a gene: 12. Germline values: CDR1 MNHEY, CDR2 SVGEGT. The CDR3 loop is CASSQGGLAGGPGDTQYF. CDR3 nucleotide sequence: TGTGCCAGCAGTCAAGGTGGACTAGCGGGAGGGCCGGGTGATACGCAGTATTTT.

This sequence joins TRBV15 and TRBJ2-7; D is ambiguous. This CDR3 region has 13 residues. Germline CDR1 and CDR2: LNHNV and YYDKDF (reference sequence). V shed 0 bases and J shed 2 bases, with 5 bases lying between them. CDR3 DNA: TGTGCCACCAGCAGAGATGGGCCCTACGAGCAGTACTTC. This gives the protein CATSRDGPYEQYF. The complete variable domain, with remaining parts taken from reference TRBV15 and TRBJ2-7, reads DAMVIQNPRYQVTQFGKPVTLSCSQTLNHNVMYWYQQKSSQAPKLLFHYYDKDFNNEADTPDNFQSRRPNTSFCFLDIRSPGLGDTAMYLCATSRDGPYEQYFGPGTRLTVT.

The V and J genes are TRBV6-2 or TRBV6-3 and TRBJ2-1; D is possibly TRBD2 (5 bases). CDR1 and CDR2 from the germline V gene are MNHEY and SVGEGT. The CDR3 extends over 14 amino acids. With 0 bases removed from V and 12 bases from J, the gap between germline ends came to 15 bases. As DNA, the CDR3 is TGTGCCAGCAGTTACTCGGGTTCCCCGGAGGTGCAGTTCTTC. Its protein is CASSYSGSPEVQFF.